The next 29 T cell receptor beta chains were all read from a single sample in a study of cytomegalovirus exposure and HLA in healthy donors. The study ran its PCR with 60 Vbeta and 13 Jbeta primers. Method: immunoSEQ multiplex PCR; TCRdb's copy keeps in-frame clones and lacks some. Across tens of thousands of clones, the top ten clones capture 1.3% to 1.5% of the sample. The material sequenced was PBMCs. The receptors come from a woman in her fifties or sixties in good health and CMV-seronegative.

The rearrangement joins TRBV18 to TRBJ1-1, with D uncertain. Between the trimmed V and J ends, which lost 2 bases and 0 bases, there was a span of 10 bases. The CDR3 runs 15 residues. Germline V gene lookup returns CDR1 KGHSH and CDR2 LQKENI. The CDR3 sequence is CASSPKGGVNTEAFF. Written as DNA, the CDR3 is TGTGCCAGCTCACCAAAAGGAGGTGTGAACACTGAAGCTTTCTTT.

The chain couples TRBV11-2 to TRBJ2-2; weak D call: TRBD2 (6 bases). The CDR3 length is 13 residues. Trimming stripped 5 bases from V and 4 bases from J, with 8 bases between. Germline CDR1 and CDR2: SGHAT and FQNNGV. CDR3 sequence: CASSRESTGELFF. The CDR3 region has the DNA TGTGCCAGCAGCCGGGAGAGCACCGGGGAGCTGTTTTTT.

The chain is built from TRBV7-9 and TRBJ1-1, with unresolved D. V shed 5 bases and J shed 1 base, with 8 bases lying between them. CDR3 length: 13 amino acids. The V gene's germline CDR1 is SEHNR and CDR2 FQNEAQ (reference sequence). The CDR3 loop reads CASSIDTNTEAFF. The CDR3 bases are TGTGCCAGCAGCATTGACACGAACACTGAAGCTTTCTTT.

The V and J genes are TRBV7-3 and TRBJ2-1; 12 bases agree with TRBD2. The CDR3 contains 14 residues. Germline V gene sequence: CDR1 SGHTA, CDR2 FQGTGA. Trimming at V came to 8 bases and at J to 8 bases, leaving 7 bases not matched to a gene. CDR3 residues: CASALAGGVYEQFF. CDR3 bases: TGTGCCAGCGCCCTAGCGGGAGGGGTGTATGAGCAGTTCTTC. Variable domain in full (rest from reference TRBV7-3 and TRBJ2-1): GAGVSQTPSNKVTEKGKYVELRCDPISGHTALYWYRQSLGQGPEFLIYFQGTGAADDSGLPNDRFFAVRPEGSVSTLKIQRTERGDSAVYLCASALAGGVYEQFFGPGTRLTVL.

The rearrangement uses TRBV18 and TRBJ2-2, with a weak D call TRBD2 (6 bases). CDR3 length equals 15 residues. Germline values: CDR1 KGHSH, CDR2 LQKENI. V was clipped by 0 bases and J by 5 bases, with 10 bases between them. CDR3 residues: CASSPPGGRTGELFF. The CDR3 bases are TGTGCCAGCTCACCACCCGGGGGAAGGACCGGGGAGCTGTTTTTT.

The genes are TRBV7-8 and TRBJ2-5, with unresolved D. The J call is uncertain, as TRBJ2-7 better fits the DNA end. CDR3 length: 13 residues. The V gene's germline CDR1 is SGHVS and CDR2 FQNEAQ. CDR3 nucleotide sequence: TGTGCCAGCAGCTTAGGGAGATCGTACGAGCAGTACTTC. This codes for CASSLGRSYEQYF.

V is TRBV7-2 and J is TRBJ2-1; no clear D. The germline V gene encodes CDR1 SGHTA and CDR2 FQGNSA. V gave up 4 bases and J gave up 4 bases, with 11 bases separating them. The CDR3 runs to 14 residues. CDR3 DNA sequence: TGTGCCAGCAGCTCCCGGGTTACATACAATGAGCAGTTCTTC. Encoded protein: CASSSRVTYNEQFF.

This chain connects TRBV11-2 to TRBJ1-4, with D unclear. Looked up from germline, CDR1 is SGHAT and CDR2 is FQNNGV. The CDR3 runs to 12 residues. The germline V and J ends were trimmed by 4 bases and 11 bases, with 11 bases remaining between them. The CDR3 DNA is TGTGCCAGCAGCTCTCCGCGGGCGAAACTGTTTTTT. Encoded protein: CASSSPRAKLFF.

The rearrangement uses TRBV15 and TRBJ2-1; 11 bases match TRBD2. With V trimmed by 0 bases and J by 9 bases, 10 bases remained unmatched. The CDR3 is 17 residues long. Germline CDR1 reads LNHNV; CDR2 reads YYDKDF (reference sequence). CDR3 sequence: CATSRDPTSGSGGEQFF. In DNA form, the CDR3 reads TGTGCCACCAGCAGAGATCCCACTAGCGGGAGTGGTGGTGAGCAGTTCTTC.

This chain connects TRBV4-2 to TRBJ2-5, with a tentative D call TRBD2 (6 bases). The DNA matches TRBJ2-7 better at its end, which makes the J call doubtful. CDR3 size: 15 residues. Germline CDR1 LGHNA, CDR2 YNFKEQ. CDR3 protein: CASSQESSGPYEQYF. The DNA of the CDR3 is TGTGCCAGCAGCCAAGAGAGTAGCGGTCCCTACGAGCAGTACTTC.

The genes are TRBV30 and TRBJ2-7, with 8 bases aligning to TRBD2. V shed 2 bases, J shed 1 base, and the junction held 7 bases outside the gene matches. The CDR3 runs to 15 residues. Per the germline V gene, CDR1 is GTSNPN and CDR2 is SVGIG (reference sequence). DNA for the CDR3: TGTGCCTGGAGTCCCAGCGGGAGCGGGTCCTACGAGCAGTACTTC. Protein product: CAWSPSGSGSYEQYF.

The DNA for the CDR3 is TGTGCCTGGAGCAGGGAGAACACTGAAGCTTTCTTT. Encoded protein: CAWSRENTEAFF. V is TRBV30 and J is TRBJ1-1; D might be TRBD1 (5 bases). Looked up from germline, CDR1 is GTSNPN and CDR2 is SVGIG (reference sequence). This CDR3 region has 12 residues. Trimming took off 3 bases at V and 1 base at J, with 6 bases between the two ends.

The rearrangement links TRBV27 to TRBJ1-2, with D perhaps matching TRBD1 (6 bases). Germline lookup yields CDR1 MNHEY and CDR2 SMNVEV (reference sequence). V lost 4 bases, J lost 5 bases, and 14 bases lay in between. This CDR3 spans 14 amino acids. In DNA, the CDR3 is TGTGCCAGCAGTTACTGGGCCAGGGGATATGGCTACACCTTC. It specifies CASSYWARGYGYTF.

V and J are TRBV2 and TRBJ1-2; D not resolved. Germline CDR1 SNHLY, CDR2 FYNNEI. Trimming shortened V by 7 bases and J by 7 bases, and 10 bases separated the two germline ends. This CDR3 spans 11 amino acids. Here the CDR3 DNA reads TGTGCCAGCACCACGGGTTTTGGCTACACCTTC. This gives the protein CASTTGFGYTF.

Here the CDR3 DNA reads TGTGCCAGCACCCCAGGGGGCGGAAAGCAGTTCTTC. The encoded protein is CASTPGGGKQFF. The rearrangement uses TRBV6-5 and TRBJ2-1; 8 bases map to TRBD1. The CDR3 is 12 amino acids. Germline V gene data show CDR1 as MNHEY and CDR2 as SVGAGI. With 7 bases clipped from V and 11 bases from J, the junction kept 7 bases outside the gene matches.

V gene TRBV27 combines with J gene TRBJ2-3; 13 bases are a match to TRBD2. CDR3 size: 16 residues. The ends lost 5 bases at V and 10 bases at J; junction bases unmatched: 12. The germline V gene encodes CDR1 MNHEY and CDR2 SMNVEV (reference sequence). In DNA form, the CDR3 reads TGTGCCAGCAGTCTAGGACTAGCGGGAGCCCTGTCTCCGCAGTATTTT. Translated, it gives CASSLGLAGALSPQYF.

The chain couples TRBV5-4 to TRBJ2-2; 7 nucleotides agree with TRBD2. V lost 4 bases to trimming and J lost 7 bases; unmatched junction nucleotides: 7. CDR1 is SGHNT, CDR2 YYREEE, per germline (reference sequence). The CDR3 spans 14 residues. The CDR3 protein is CASSPGLVGGELFF. DNA for the CDR3: TGTGCCAGCAGCCCAGGACTAGTAGGCGGGGAGCTGTTTTTT.

The chain couples TRBV30 to TRBJ1-5; 7 bases are shared with TRBD1. The CDR3 has 13 residues. Losses at the gene ends were 2 bases for V and 5 bases for J; bases not matched to a gene: 3. Germline lookup yields CDR1 GTSNPN and CDR2 SVGIG (reference sequence). The CDR3 loop reads CAWSTGVDQPQHF. In nucleotides, the CDR3 is TGTGCCTGGAGTACAGGGGTAGATCAGCCCCAGCATTTT.

In the case of this clone: This CDR3 fails to terminate in the conserved phenylalanine or tryptophan, so it likely reflects a read error. The rearrangement links TRBV7-3 to TRBJ1-1, with D maybe TRBD1 (6 bases). The ends were cut back, 2 bases at V and 3 bases at J, with 10 bases in the middle. Per germline, CDR1 SGHTA and CDR2 FQGTGA. The CDR3 contains 14 residues. The CDR3 DNA sequence: TGTGCCAGCAGCTTACGAGGGGGGGACACTGAAGCTTTCCTT. Its protein product is CASSLRGGDTEAFL.

This rearrangement joins TRBV27 to TRBJ2-1; a weak D match, TRBD2 (5 bases). Germline V gives CDR1 MNHEY, CDR2 SMNVEV (reference sequence). V dropped 7 bases and J dropped 8 bases, with 21 bases sitting between them. The CDR3 is 15 amino acids. CDR3 coding DNA: TGTGCCAGCAAGGAGGTGGCGGGTACATACGATGAGCAGTTCTTC. It translates to CASKEVAGTYDEQFF.

The V call is TRBV18, the J call TRBJ1-4, with 8 positions matching TRBD1. Trimming removed 6 bases from V and 7 bases from J; junction bases left unmatched: 7. Per the germline V gene, CDR1 is KGHSH and CDR2 is LQKENI. The CDR3 totals 14 residues. The CDR3 region is CASSAGQGGEKLFF. The CDR3 DNA is TGTGCCAGCTCGGCAGGACAGGGAGGTGAAAAACTGTTTTTT.

The chain links TRBV14 to TRBJ1-2, with D unclear. In germline, CDR1 is SGHDN, CDR2 FVKESK. The CDR3 totals 17 residues. Trimming took 3 bases from V and 7 from J, leaving 24 bases between them. CDR3 sequence (DNA): TGTGCCAGCAGCCAGGTTTCGAGCGGGCGCGGTCCGCGTGGCTACACCTTC. It translates to CASSQVSSGRGPRGYTF.

This chain links TRBV18 with TRBJ1-5; 9 bases match TRBD1. The J segment lost 4 bases and the V segment lost 4 bases, leaving 5 bases of the junction unmatched. The CDR3 is 15 residues long. Germline loops: CDR1 KGHSH, CDR2 LQKENI. CDR3 residues: CASSLGQGRNQPQHF. The CDR3 nucleotides are TGTGCCAGCTCACTGGGACAGGGTAGAAATCAGCCCCAGCATTTT.

V is TRBV7-2 and J is TRBJ2-5; unclear D gene. The CDR3 has 17 amino acids. Looked up from germline, CDR1 is SGHTA and CDR2 is FQGNSA. Trimming left V 2 bases short and J 0 bases short, with 16 bases between. The CDR3: CASSLSGLQLNQETQYF. DNA for the CDR3: TGTGCCAGCAGCTTATCTGGGCTACAGCTCAACCAAGAGACCCAGTACTTC.

The chain employs TRBV6-5 and TRBJ1-5; D not resolved. CDR1 and CDR2 from the germline V gene are MNHEY and SVGAGI. This CDR3 is built from 14 residues. V was shortened by 3 bases and J by 2 bases, with 8 bases between the two germline ends. The CDR3 bases are TGTGCCAGCAGTTATAAAATCGGCAATCAGCCCCAGCATTTT. Protein product: CASSYKIGNQPQHF.

Notes on this clone: Distinct nucleotide sequences in the sample also encode this CDR3. J is TRBJ2-7 and V is TRBV6-1; 7 nucleotides match TRBD1. The germline V gene has CDR1 MNHNS and CDR2 SASEGT. CDR3 length: 14 amino acids. The J segment lost 1 base and the V segment lost 2 bases, leaving 2 bases of the junction unmatched. The CDR3 loop is CASSEMGQSYEQYF. The DNA for the CDR3 is TGTGCCAGCAGTGAAATGGGACAGTCCTACGAGCAGTACTTC.

The rearrangement links TRBV7-6 to TRBJ1-5; 7 bases map to TRBD1. Per the germline V gene, CDR1 is SGHVS and CDR2 is FNYEAQ. This CDR3 comprises 15 residues. V shed 5 bases, J shed 2 bases, and the junction held 6 bases outside the gene matches. The CDR3 sequence is CASSPWTGGNQPQHF. DNA for the CDR3: TGTGCCAGCAGCCCTTGGACAGGAGGCAATCAGCCCCAGCATTTT.

The rearrangement joins TRBV7-9 to TRBJ2-1, with 7 bases that match TRBD2. V shed 4 bases, J shed 16 bases, and the junction held 10 bases outside the gene matches. Germline values: CDR1 SEHNR, CDR2 FQNEAQ (reference sequence). CDR3 length equals 12 residues. CDR3 coding DNA: TGTGCCAGCAGCTCGCCGACTAGCCCTCTTTTCTTC. Translation: CASSSPTSPLFF.

This chain connects TRBV28 to TRBJ1-2, with 7 bases identical to TRBD1. The germline V gene has CDR1 MDHEN and CDR2 SYDVKM. The CDR3 is 15 amino acids. Unmatched junction bases numbered 13, after V lost 7 bases and J lost 5 bases. The CDR3 nucleotides read TGTGCCAGCACCAGTCCTGAGACAGGGAGGTATGGCTACACCTTC. Its translation: CASTSPETGRYGYTF.